Following are 5 T cell receptor beta chains from one sample sequenced in a study of immune evolution from preneoplasia to lung adenocarcinoma. Assay: immunoSEQ multiplex PCR; the TCRdb copy retains only in-frame clones and omits some. This table has about 7,800 clones, 55% to 80% appearing once. The specimen sequenced was FFPE lung adenocarcinoma in situ tissue. Receptors originate from a donor older than 65 with lung adenocarcinoma. Some clones in this sample may be carry-over from other donors' samples.

Only a few counts were recorded for this clone. The genes are TRBV7-2 and TRBJ1-1; unclear D gene. Germline V gene sequence: CDR1 SGHTA, CDR2 FQGNSA. This CDR3 comprises 13 residues. V was pared by 6 bases and J by 1 base, with 9 bases between. The CDR3 DNA reads as TGTGCCAGCAGTATTTCCCCGAACACTGAAGCTTTCTTT. This encodes CASSISPNTEAFF.

This chain uses TRBV19 with TRBJ2-3; TRBD1 matches 12 bases. The CDR3 spans 18 residues. The germline V gene has CDR1 LNHDA and CDR2 SQIVND (reference sequence). V gave up 9 bases and J gave up 0 bases; unmatched junction bases: 13. CDR3 amino acids: CASGGGQGATPSTDTQYF. The CDR3 DNA reads TGTGCCAGCGGAGGGGGACAGGGGGCAACTCCTAGCACAGATACGCAGTATTTT.

The V and J genes are TRBV28 and TRBJ1-3, with D possibly matching TRBD1 (5 bases). The germline V gene encodes CDR1 MDHEN and CDR2 SYDVKM. This CDR3 region has 13 residues. V was clipped by 6 bases and J by 8 bases, with 14 bases between them. CDR3 coding DNA: TGTGCCAGCAGGGTAGGGACCACAGACACCATATATTTT. Amino acid sequence: CASRVGTTDTIYF.

The chain recombines TRBV7-8 with TRBJ2-7, with 16 positions matching TRBD2. The CDR3 loop spans 18 amino acids. Germline V lookup: CDR1 SGHVS, CDR2 FQNEAQ. The trim removed 2 bases at V and 5 bases at J, leaving 9 bases unmatched. The DNA for the CDR3 is TGTGCCAGCAGCTTACAGGGACTAGCGGGAGGGCCTAGGGACGAGCAGTACTTC. Its translation is CASSLQGLAGGPRDEQYF.

The table lists this clone with a few counts. This sequence joins TRBV6-6 and TRBJ1-1, with 9 bases lining up with TRBD1. Unmatched junction bases numbered 9, after V lost 6 bases and J lost 4 bases. This CDR3 is built from 15 residues. Per germline, CDR1 MNHNY and CDR2 SVGAGI (reference sequence). The CDR3 here is CASRRQGEGGTEAFF. The CDR3 coding sequence is TGTGCCAGCAGGCGACAGGGGGAGGGAGGCACTGAAGCTTTCTTT.